The rows below give T cell receptor beta chains drawn from one sample of a study of spatial heterogeneity in lung cancer. From the 5' RACE reads, TCRdb called clonotypes with MiXCR, one entry per CDR3 protein. The data contain around 12,000 distinct CDR3 sequences, over 4.5% of them seen just once; the ten biggest clones take up about 34%. The specimen was lung tumor tissue, collected at surgery. The receptors here all came from a male donor with early-stage non-small cell lung cancer. The CDR3 runs from the conserved cysteine through the conserved F or W.

v_gene: TRBV30; CDR3aa: CAWMGLAGLASGANVLTF
v_gene: TRBV9; CDR3aa: CASSVAGGGTYEQYF
v_gene: TRBV30; CDR3aa: CAWGKDRNTEAFF
v_gene: TRBV9; CDR3aa: CASSDRTSGRSGANVLTF
v_gene: TRBV11-3; CDR3aa: CASSPGVSSGSPNEQFF
v_gene: TRBV6-1; CDR3aa: CASSEGDYGYTF
v_gene: TRBV7-3; CDR3aa: CASSFGWQKNEQFF
v_gene: TRBV18; CDR3aa: CASSPPGQENQPQHF
v_gene: TRBV12-3/TRBV12-4; CDR3aa: CASSPDRGRTGELFF
v_gene: TRBV7-9; CDR3aa: CASKVGTQNSPLHF
v_gene: TRBV18; CDR3aa: CASSRTGNVYEQYF
v_gene: TRBV7-2; CDR3aa: CASSLTNSGVSTGELFF
v_gene: TRBV19; CDR3aa: CASSPGTLGTQYF
v_gene: TRBV6-4; CDR3aa: CASSDGGSTDTQYF
v_gene: TRBV24-1; CDR3aa: CATSEIAGEEQFF
v_gene: TRBV7-9; CDR3aa: CASSLADGAGGGANVLTF
v_gene: TRBV7-3; CDR3aa: CASSWQGDNTEAFF
v_gene: TRBV6-5; CDR3aa: CASSYIGSYNSPLHF
v_gene: TRBV7-9; CDR3aa: CASSSAQGYGYTF
v_gene: TRBV19; CDR3aa: CASMGRLQETQYF
v_gene: TRBV7-9; CDR3aa: CASSLGRVGTEAFF
v_gene: TRBV5-6; CDR3aa: CASSLDISSYEQYF
v_gene: TRBV7-3; CDR3aa: CASSGDGTGDTEAFF
v_gene: TRBV12-3/TRBV12-4; CDR3aa: CASRPPGMGYGYTF
v_gene: TRBV18; CDR3aa: CASSSWDSNTEAFF
v_gene: TRBV7-2; CDR3aa: CASSAGLAPNNEQFF
v_gene: TRBV29-1; CDR3aa: CSVEGATGDKNIQYF
v_gene: TRBV12-3/TRBV12-4; CDR3aa: CASLTGVYEQYF
v_gene: TRBV24-1; CDR3aa: CATSDPTGPETQYF
v_gene: TRBV20-1; CDR3aa: CSARVPGQMNTEAFF
v_gene: TRBV5-1; CDR3aa: CASSPVQGGYTF
v_gene: TRBV12-3/TRBV12-4; CDR3aa: CASTPGLASNEQFF
v_gene: TRBV7-2; CDR3aa: CASSPGQAYGYTF
v_gene: TRBV20-1; CDR3aa: CSAREYQGSQPQHF
v_gene: TRBV20-1; CDR3aa: CSARVNLNSYNEQFF
v_gene: TRBV4-1; CDR3aa: CASSQDDRGGYQPQHF
v_gene: TRBV6-1; CDR3aa: CASRSTGTPGYNEQFF
v_gene: TRBV6-5; CDR3aa: CAVFVGPEAFF
v_gene: TRBV5-1; CDR3aa: CASSLSEGAGETQYF
v_gene: TRBV29-1; CDR3aa: CSVAGTDQETQYF
v_gene: TRBV7-2; CDR3aa: CASSFGSGRSGANVLTF
v_gene: TRBV5-1; CDR3aa: CASSRTGAEAEAFF
v_gene: TRBV6-6; CDR3aa: CASRDRTGGTYEQYF
v_gene: TRBV6-1; CDR3aa: CASRSGSGGAGELFF
v_gene: TRBV14; CDR3aa: CASSPLGGSGANVLTF
v_gene: TRBV27; CDR3aa: CASSLRTMGTGGTEAFF
v_gene: TRBV9; CDR3aa: CASSDNYGYTF
v_gene: TRBV12-3/TRBV12-4; CDR3aa: CASSFPTGDTGELFF
v_gene: TRBV29-1; CDR3aa: CSVGVAGEEFF
v_gene: TRBV7-6; CDR3aa: CASSLDGTGSTEAFF
v_gene: TRBV29-1; CDR3aa: CSVGDSGDQPQHF
v_gene: TRBV5-1; CDR3aa: CASSLGQGASEQYF
v_gene: TRBV11-2; CDR3aa: CASSLGEYGYTF
v_gene: TRBV12-3/TRBV12-4; CDR3aa: CASSRGQGRWVGELFF
v_gene: TRBV18; CDR3aa: CASSPGQNFNYGYTF
v_gene: TRBV6-1; CDR3aa: CASSNLAGYSTDTQYF
v_gene: TRBV7-9; CDR3aa: CASSLSGLAGVSGTQYF
v_gene: TRBV7-3; CDR3aa: CASSVGQGGVETQYF
v_gene: TRBV9; CDR3aa: CASSPQDYSTKQFF